This TCR beta chain was captured by sequencing in a study of cytomegalovirus exposure and HLA in healthy donors. Study-level background: A prior study identified just under 120 million unique TCR beta sequences from about 180 million T cells.

The PCR made use of 60 Vbeta and 13 Jbeta primers. The repertoire was sequenced with immunoSEQ multiplex PCR; TCRdb's copy has only in-frame clones and lacks some. The table has about 160,000 clones, about 88% seen once. A remark on this clone: Its specificity is not known.

CDR3 length: 15 residues. Germline V gene data show CDR1 as LNHNV and CDR2 as YYDKDF (reference sequence). Trimming took 3 bases from V and 0 from J, leaving 9 bases between them. Notes on the study in general: A later analysis linked a missense variant in DCLRE1C to the trimming of TCR beta V and J genes. Relative to equally common others, HLA-associated TCR beta chains showed greater clonal expansion in a later analysis.

This sequence originates from a man aged 18 to 29 in good health and CMV-seropositive. Material for sequencing was PBMCs. This chain uses TRBV15 with TRBJ1-5; D gene unclear. The CDR3 bases are TGTGCCACCAGCAGGGACTTTAATAGCAATCAGCCCCAGCATTTT. It yields the protein CATSRDFNSNQPQHF.